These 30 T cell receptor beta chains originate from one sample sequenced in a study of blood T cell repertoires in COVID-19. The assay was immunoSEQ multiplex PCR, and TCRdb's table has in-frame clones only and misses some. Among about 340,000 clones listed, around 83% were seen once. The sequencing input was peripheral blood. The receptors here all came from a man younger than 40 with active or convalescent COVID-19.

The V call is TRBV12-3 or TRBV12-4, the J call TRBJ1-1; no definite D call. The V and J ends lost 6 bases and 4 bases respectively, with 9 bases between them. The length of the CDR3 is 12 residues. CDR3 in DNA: TGTGCCAGCAGCCGAGGGTTCACTGAAGCTTTCTTT. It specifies CASSRGFTEAFF.

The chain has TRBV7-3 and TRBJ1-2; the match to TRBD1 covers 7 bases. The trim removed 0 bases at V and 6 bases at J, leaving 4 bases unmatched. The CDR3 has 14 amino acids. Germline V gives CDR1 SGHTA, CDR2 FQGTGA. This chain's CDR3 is CASSLTDRADGYTF. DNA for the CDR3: TGTGCCAGCAGCTTAACCGACAGGGCGGATGGCTACACCTTC.

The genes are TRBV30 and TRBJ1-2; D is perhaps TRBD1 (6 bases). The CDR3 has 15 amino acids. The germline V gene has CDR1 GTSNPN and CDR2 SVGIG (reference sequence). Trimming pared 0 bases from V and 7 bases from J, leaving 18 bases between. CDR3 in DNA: TGTGCCTGGAGTGTACGTGTTGGGGGGGCTCGTGGCTACACCTTC. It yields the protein CAWSVRVGGARGYTF.

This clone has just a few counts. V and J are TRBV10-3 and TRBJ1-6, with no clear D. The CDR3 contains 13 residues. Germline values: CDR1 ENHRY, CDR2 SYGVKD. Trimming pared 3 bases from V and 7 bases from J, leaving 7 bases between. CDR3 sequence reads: CAISEEINSPLHF. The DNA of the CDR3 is TGTGCCATCAGTGAAGAGATAAATTCACCCCTCCACTTT.

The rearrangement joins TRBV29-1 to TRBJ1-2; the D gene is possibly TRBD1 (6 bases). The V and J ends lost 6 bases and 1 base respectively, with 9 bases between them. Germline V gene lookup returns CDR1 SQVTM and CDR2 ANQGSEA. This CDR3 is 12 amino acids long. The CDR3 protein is CSVEDSNYGYTF. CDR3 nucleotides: TGCAGCGTGGAGGACAGTAACTATGGCTACACCTTC. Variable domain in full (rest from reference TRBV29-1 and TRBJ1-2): SAVISQKPSRDICQRGTSLTIQCQVDSQVTMMFWYRQQPGQSLTLIATANQGSEATYESGFVIDKFPISRPNLTFSTLTVSNMSPEDSSIYLCSVEDSNYGYTFGSGTRLTVV.

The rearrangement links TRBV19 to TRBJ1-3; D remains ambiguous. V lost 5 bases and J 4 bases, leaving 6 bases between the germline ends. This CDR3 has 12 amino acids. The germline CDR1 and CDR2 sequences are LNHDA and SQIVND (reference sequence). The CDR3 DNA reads TGTGCCAGTAGTTCCCAGGGAAACACCATATATTTT. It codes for CASSSQGNTIYF.

The CDR3, as DNA: TGTGCCAGCAGCTCGACAGGGGGCTTTGGCTACACCTTC. Protein sequence: CASSSTGGFGYTF. V is TRBV7-3 and J is TRBJ1-2; TRBD1 agrees at 10 bases. Germline V gives CDR1 SGHTA, CDR2 FQGTGA. This CDR3 comprises 13 residues. Losses at the gene ends were 4 bases for V and 7 bases for J; bases not matched to a gene: 3.

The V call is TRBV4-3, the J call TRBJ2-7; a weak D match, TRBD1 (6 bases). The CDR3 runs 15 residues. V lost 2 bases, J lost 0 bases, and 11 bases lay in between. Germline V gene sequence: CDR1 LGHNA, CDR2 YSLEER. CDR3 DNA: TGCGCCAGCAGCCAAAACAGGGTGAGCTCCTACGAGCAGTACTTC. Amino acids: CASSQNRVSSYEQYF.

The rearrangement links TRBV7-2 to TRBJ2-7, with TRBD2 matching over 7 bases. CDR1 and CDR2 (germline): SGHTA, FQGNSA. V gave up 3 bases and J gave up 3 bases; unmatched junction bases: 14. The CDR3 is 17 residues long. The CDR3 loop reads CASSFGASGYGGYEQYF. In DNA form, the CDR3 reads TGTGCCAGCAGCTTTGGGGCTAGCGGATATGGAGGCTACGAGCAGTACTTC.

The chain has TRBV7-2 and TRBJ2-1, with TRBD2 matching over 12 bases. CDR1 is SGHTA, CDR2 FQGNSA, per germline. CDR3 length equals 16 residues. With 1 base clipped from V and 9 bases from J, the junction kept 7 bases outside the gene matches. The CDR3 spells CASSLVASGGAFEQFF. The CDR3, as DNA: TGTGCCAGCAGCTTAGTTGCTAGCGGGGGGGCCTTTGAGCAGTTCTTC. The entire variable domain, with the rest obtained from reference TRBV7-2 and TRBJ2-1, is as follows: GAGVSQSPSNKVTEKGKDVELRCDPISGHTALYWYRQSLGQGLEFLIYFQGNSAPDKSGLPSDRFSAERTGGSVSTLTIQRTQQEDSAVYLCASSLVASGGAFEQFFGPGTRLTVL.

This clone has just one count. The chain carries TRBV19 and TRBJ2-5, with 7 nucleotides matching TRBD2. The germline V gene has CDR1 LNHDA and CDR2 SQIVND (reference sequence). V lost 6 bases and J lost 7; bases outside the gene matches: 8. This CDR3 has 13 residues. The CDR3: CASSTGGWGTQYF. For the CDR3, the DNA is TGTGCCAGTAGCACCGGGGGGTGGGGGACCCAGTACTTC.

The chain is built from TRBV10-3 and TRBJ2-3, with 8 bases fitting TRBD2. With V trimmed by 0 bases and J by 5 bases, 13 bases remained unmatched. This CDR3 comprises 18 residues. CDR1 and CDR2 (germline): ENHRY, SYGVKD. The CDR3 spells CAISESGTAGVLRDTQYF. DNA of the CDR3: TGTGCCATCAGTGAGTCTGGTACAGCGGGAGTGTTGAGAGATACGCAGTATTTT.

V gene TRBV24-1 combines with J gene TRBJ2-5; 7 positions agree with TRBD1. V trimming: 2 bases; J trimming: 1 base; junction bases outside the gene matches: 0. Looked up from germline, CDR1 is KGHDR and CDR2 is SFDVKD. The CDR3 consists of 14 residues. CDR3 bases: TGTGCCACCAGTGATTGGGACAGCCAAGAGACCCAGTACTTC. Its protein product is CATSDWDSQETQYF.

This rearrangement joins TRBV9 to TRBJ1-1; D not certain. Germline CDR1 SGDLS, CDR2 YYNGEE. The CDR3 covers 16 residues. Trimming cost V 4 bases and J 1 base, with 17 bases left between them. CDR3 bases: TGTGCCAGCAGCCCTAGCGGCAGAACTTCGAACACTGAAGCTTTCTTT. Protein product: CASSPSGRTSNTEAFF.

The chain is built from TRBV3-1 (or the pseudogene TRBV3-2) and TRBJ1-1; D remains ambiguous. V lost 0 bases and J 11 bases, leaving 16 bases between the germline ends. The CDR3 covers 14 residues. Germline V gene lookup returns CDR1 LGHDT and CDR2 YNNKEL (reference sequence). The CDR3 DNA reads TGTGCCAGCAGCCAAGATATACGGACGGGAGAGGCTTTCTTT. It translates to CASSQDIRTGEAFF.

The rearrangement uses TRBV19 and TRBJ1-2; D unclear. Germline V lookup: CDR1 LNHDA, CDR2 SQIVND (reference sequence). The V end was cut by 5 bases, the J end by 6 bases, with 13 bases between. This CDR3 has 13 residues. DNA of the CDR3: TGTGCCAGTAGTTTTGAGGGAACGAATGGCTACACCTTC. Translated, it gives CASSFEGTNGYTF. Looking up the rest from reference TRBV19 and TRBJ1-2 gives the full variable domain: DGGITQSPKYLFRKEGQNVTLSCEQNLNHDAMYWYRQDPGQGLRLIYYSQIVNDFQKGDIAEGYSVSREKKESFPLTVTSAQKNPTAFYLCASSFEGTNGYTFGSGTRLTVV.

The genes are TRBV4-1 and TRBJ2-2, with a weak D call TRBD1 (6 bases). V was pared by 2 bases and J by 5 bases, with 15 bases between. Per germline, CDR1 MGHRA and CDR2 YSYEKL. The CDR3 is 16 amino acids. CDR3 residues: CASSQSTGSGTGELFF. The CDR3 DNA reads TGCGCCAGCAGCCAATCGACAGGTTCTGGGACCGGGGAGCTGTTTTTT.

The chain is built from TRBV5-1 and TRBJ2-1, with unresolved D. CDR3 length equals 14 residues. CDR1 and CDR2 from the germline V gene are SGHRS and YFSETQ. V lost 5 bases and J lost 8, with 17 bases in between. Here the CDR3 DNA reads TGCGCCAGCAGACGAGCTACTGCGGCCGATGAGCAGTTCTTC. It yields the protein CASRRATAADEQFF.

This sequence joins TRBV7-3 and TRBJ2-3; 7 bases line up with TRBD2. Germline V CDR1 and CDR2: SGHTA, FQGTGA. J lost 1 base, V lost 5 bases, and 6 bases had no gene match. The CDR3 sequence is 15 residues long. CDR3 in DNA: TGTGCCAGCAGCGCGGGACTACGGGGCACAGATACGCAGTATTTT. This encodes CASSAGLRGTDTQYF.

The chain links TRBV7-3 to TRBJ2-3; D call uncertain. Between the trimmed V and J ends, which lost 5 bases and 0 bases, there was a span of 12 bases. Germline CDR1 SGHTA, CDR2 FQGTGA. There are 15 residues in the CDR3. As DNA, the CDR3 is TGTGCCAGCAGCCCCGACACCTTGAGCACAGATACGCAGTATTTT. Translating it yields CASSPDTLSTDTQYF. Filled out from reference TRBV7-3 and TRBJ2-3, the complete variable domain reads GAGVSQTPSNKVTEKGKYVELRCDPISGHTALYWYRQSLGQGPEFLIYFQGTGAADDSGLPNDRFFAVRPEGSVSTLKIQRTERGDSAVYLCASSPDTLSTDTQYFGPGTRLTVL.

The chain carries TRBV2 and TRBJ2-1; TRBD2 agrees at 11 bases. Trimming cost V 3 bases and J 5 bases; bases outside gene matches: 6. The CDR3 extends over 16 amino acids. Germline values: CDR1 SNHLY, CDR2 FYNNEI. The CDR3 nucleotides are TGTGCCAGCAGTGAGTTAGAACTAGCGGGAGACAATGAGCAGTTCTTC. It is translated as CASSELELAGDNEQFF. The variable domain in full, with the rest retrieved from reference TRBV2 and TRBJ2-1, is EPEVTQTPSHQVTQMGQEVILRCVPISNHLYFYWYRQILGQKVEFLVSFYNNEISEKSEIFDDQFSVERPDGSNFTLKIRSTKLEDSAMYFCASSELELAGDNEQFFGPGTRLTVL.

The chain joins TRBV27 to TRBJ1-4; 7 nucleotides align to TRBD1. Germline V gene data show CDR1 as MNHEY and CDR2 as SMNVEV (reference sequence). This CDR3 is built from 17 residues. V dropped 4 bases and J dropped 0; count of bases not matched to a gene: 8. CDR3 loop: CASSSLGQATTNEKLFF. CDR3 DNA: TGTGCCAGCAGTTCCTTAGGACAGGCTACAACTAATGAAAAACTGTTTTTT.

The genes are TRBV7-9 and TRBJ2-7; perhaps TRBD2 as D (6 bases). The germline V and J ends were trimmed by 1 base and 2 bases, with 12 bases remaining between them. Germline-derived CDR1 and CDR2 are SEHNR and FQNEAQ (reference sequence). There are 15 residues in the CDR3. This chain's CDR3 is CASSLGGLSPYEQYF. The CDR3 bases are TGTGCCAGCAGCTTAGGGGGACTGTCCCCCTACGAGCAGTACTTC.

CDR3 bases: TGTGCCAGCAGTCCGGACAATTTGAACACTGAAGCTTTCTTT. This sequence encodes CASSPDNLNTEAFF. The V and J genes are TRBV3-1 (or the pseudogene TRBV3-2) and TRBJ1-1; a possible D gene is TRBD1 (5 bases). The length of the CDR3 is 14 residues. The germline V gene has CDR1 LGHDT and CDR2 YNNKEL (reference sequence). Trimming pared 6 bases from V and 0 bases from J, leaving 11 bases between.

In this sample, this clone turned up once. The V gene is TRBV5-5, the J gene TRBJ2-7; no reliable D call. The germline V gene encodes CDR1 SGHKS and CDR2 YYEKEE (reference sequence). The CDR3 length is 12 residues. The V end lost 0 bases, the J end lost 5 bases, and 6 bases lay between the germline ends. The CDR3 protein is CASSLVPDEQYF. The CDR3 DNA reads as TGTGCCAGCAGCTTGGTCCCAGACGAGCAGTACTTC.

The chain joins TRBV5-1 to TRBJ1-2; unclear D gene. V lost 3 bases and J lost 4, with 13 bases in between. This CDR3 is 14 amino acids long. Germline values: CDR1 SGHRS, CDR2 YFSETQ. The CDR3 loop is CASSSSTEFYGYTF. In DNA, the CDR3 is TGCGCCAGCAGCTCCTCCACAGAATTCTATGGCTACACCTTC.

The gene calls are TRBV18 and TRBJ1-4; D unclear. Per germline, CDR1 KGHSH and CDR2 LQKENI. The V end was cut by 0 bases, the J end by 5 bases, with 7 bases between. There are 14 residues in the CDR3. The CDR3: CASSPPHTNEKLFF. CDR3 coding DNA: TGTGCCAGCTCACCACCGCACACCAATGAAAAACTGTTTTTT.

The CDR3 nucleotides read TGTGCCAGCAGCGAGGGGGCGGCTTCGCTGTTTTTT. Protein: CASSEGAASLFF. The chain recombines TRBV7-9 with TRBJ1-4, with 7 bases lining up with TRBD1. Losses at the gene ends were 5 bases for V and 14 bases for J; bases not matched to a gene: 8. The germline CDR1 and CDR2 sequences are SEHNR and FQNEAQ (reference sequence). The CDR3 contains 12 residues.

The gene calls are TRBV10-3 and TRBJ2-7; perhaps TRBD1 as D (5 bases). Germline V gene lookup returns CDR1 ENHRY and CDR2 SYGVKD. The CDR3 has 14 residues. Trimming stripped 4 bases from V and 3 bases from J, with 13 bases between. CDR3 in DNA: TGTGCCATCAGTGCACACGACAGTTACTACGAGCAGTACTTC. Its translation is CAISAHDSYYEQYF.

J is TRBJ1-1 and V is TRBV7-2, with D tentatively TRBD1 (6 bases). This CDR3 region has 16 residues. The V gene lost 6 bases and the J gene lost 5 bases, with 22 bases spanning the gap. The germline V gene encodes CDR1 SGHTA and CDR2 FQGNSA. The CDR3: CASSSPWFRGRTEAFF. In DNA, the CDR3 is TGTGCCAGCAGTTCACCGTGGTTCAGGGGAAGGACTGAAGCTTTCTTT.